Listed below are T cell receptor beta chains from one sample, sequenced in a study of cytomegalovirus exposure and HLA in healthy donors. Produced via immunoSEQ multiplex PCR; TCRdb's table is partial and in-frame only. The top ten hold approximately 3.1% of the sample, which has 260,000 or so clones, about 90% seen once. The specimen sequenced was PBMCs. The source of these receptors is a woman in her 30s in good health and CMV-seronegative. Both conserved end residues are part of each CDR3.

j_call v_call cdr3_aa
TRBJ2-2 TRBV7-8 CASSPYSAGELFF
TRBJ2-1 TRBV11-3 CASSPRRRDNEQFF
TRBJ2-5 TRBV5-1 CASSLQTGGQETQYF
TRBJ2-1 TRBV6-1 CASSPRTSNVNEQFF
TRBJ2-7 TRBV28 CASSMAGGDPYEQYF
TRBJ2-7 TRBV27 CASSPMTGPSSYEQYF
TRBJ1-1 TRBV6-1 CASGPVGLNTEAFF
TRBJ1-1 TRBV27 CASSLHRDTEAFF
TRBJ1-1 TRBV29-1 CSVEGGRGYTEAFF
TRBJ1-2 TRBV5-6 CASSFWTGGYGYTF
TRBJ2-1 TRBV7-6 CASSLEVLGQGLYEQFF
TRBJ1-2 TRBV2 CASSGEFDRGNGYTF
TRBJ2-7 TRBV13 CASSLGAGQLDYEQYF
TRBJ2-7 TRBV16 CASSQSKGQGLDEQYF
TRBJ1-2 TRBV5-6 CASSFGGGGYTF
TRBJ2-7 TRBV2 CASGTVSYEQYF
TRBJ2-7 TRBV29-1 CSAKDPESSYEQYF
TRBJ2-7 TRBV10-2 CASSEMSGYEQYF
TRBJ2-2 TRBV9 CASSVEPRAEELFF
TRBJ2-3 TRBV5-4 CASSGGGTDTQYF
TRBJ2-3 TRBV18 CASSRTSTDTQYF
TRBJ2-7 TRBV5-5 CASSRGRDRGTYEQYF
TRBJ2-7 TRBV7-6 CASSFSSGTAYEQYF
TRBJ2-7 TRBV5-6 CASSLGGGGVYEQYF
TRBJ2-7 TRBV4-2 CASSQATGQRPYEQYF
TRBJ2-7 TRBV28 CASSLTPRTGTTYEQYF
TRBJ1-2 TRBV6-1 CASSGGTNYGYTF
TRBJ2-2 TRBV15 CATSGETSGKAVINTGELFF
TRBJ2-1 TRBV27 CASSRETYNEQFF
TRBJ2-7 TRBV6-1 CASSAYSSSYEQYF
TRBJ2-7 TRBV27 CASRGGETYEQYF
TRBJ2-7 TRBV19 CASSIGAGDFYEQYF
TRBJ1-5 TRBV6-1 CASFRQGGDQPQHF
TRBJ2-1 TRBV28 CASSPGQGRNEQFF
TRBJ1-5 TRBV13 CASSKGQGGNQPQHF
TRBJ2-1 TRBV27 CASTEAIRGEQFF
TRBJ1-2 TRBV6-6 CASSKTRTGSDYGYTF
TRBJ2-2 TRBV7-8 CASSYQGSSNTGELFF
TRBJ2-7 TRBV6-6 CASSQTGGGYEQYF
TRBJ2-4 TRBV15 CATSTMTGDSKNIQYF
TRBJ2-1 TRBV7-2 CASSSLGNEQFF
TRBJ2-3 TRBV5-6 CASSPGTVSTDTQYF
TRBJ2-1 TRBV18 CASSPPGNEQFF
TRBJ2-5 TRBV5-4 CASSWATGHQETQYF
TRBJ2-7 TRBV5-3 CARSLPLDRGYLSYEQYF
TRBJ1-2 TRBV27 CASSLLGRGGYTF
TRBJ2-7 TRBV7-9 CASREIPGQGNEQYF
TRBJ2-5 TRBV30 CAWSRGGETQYF
TRBJ1-1 TRBV25-1 CASTRYTEAFF
TRBJ2-5 TRBV7-7 CASSLGDRGLETQYF
TRBJ2-3 TRBV27 CASRIGGGDTQYF
TRBJ2-7 TRBV15 CATSPAALGSEQYF